The text below deals with one T cell receptor (beta chain). Its target is not known. Germline V gives CDR1 SGHTA, CDR2 FQGNSA. The CDR3 runs 15 residues. Trimming stripped 1 base from V and 3 bases from J, with 13 bases between. The data stem from a study of vaccination and CD4 T cells after COVID-19. The time point is: late sampling 161 to 241 days after vaccination in three convalescent patients. Described treatment: 10-day PBMC culture with coronavirus spike peptide pools or control peptides (ViraFEST assay). The Oncomine TCR Beta short-read assay sequenced DNA from cultured CD4+ T cells. MiXCR, run by TCRdb on the PCR reads, gives a single entry per CDR3 protein. The table lists 20,000 to 25,000 distinct CDR3 sequences, more than 45% of them singletons.

The chain carries TRBV7-2 and TRBJ2-7; D not resolved. The clonotype originates from a human donor who had recovered from COVID-19. Specimen: CD4+ T cells from blood, cultured in vitro, collected about 7 months after SARS-CoV-2 vaccination. This CDR3 reads CASSLEYWQDYEQYF. CDR3 bases: TGTGCCAGCAGCTTAGAGTACTGGCAGGACTACGAGCAGTACTTC. Full variable domain (outside the CDR3, taken from reference TRBV7-2 and TRBJ2-7): GAGVSQSPSNKVTEKGKDVELRCDPISGHTALYWYRQSLGQGLEFLIYFQGNSAPDKSGLPSDRFSAERTGGSVSTLTIQRTQQEDSAVYLCASSLEYWQDYEQYFGPGTRLTVT.